This TCR beta chain stems from a study of early T cells in non-severe SARS-CoV-2 infection. Background on the study: Alpha and beta chains were unpaired, from unsorted whole-blood bulk RNA. Study conclusions and caveats: VDJdb-based annotation leaned toward anti-spike CD8 responses and missed private and CD4 specificities.

V gave up 6 bases and J gave up 2 bases; unmatched junction bases: 12. The germline gives CDR1 MNHEY, CDR2 SVGEGT. The CDR3 covers 17 residues. In the library, individual cDNA molecules carried attached unique molecular identifiers. Using its own MiXCR run on the 5' RACE reads, TCRdb lists one record per CDR3 protein. This repertoire shows over 50,000 distinct CDR3 sequences, around 8% found once; its top ten account for around 4%. This clonotype is categorized as medium-sized. What it binds is unknown. The chain uses TRBV6-2 or TRBV6-3 and TRBJ2-3, with 9 bases aligning to TRBD1. What was sequenced was whole blood. The sequence was collected from an adult who was a healthcare worker with PCR-confirmed SARS-CoV-2 infection or an uninfected control (not recorded which). CDR3 DNA sequence: TGTGCCAGCAGGCCCGGGACAGGGAGATTGCCCACAGATACGCAGTATTTT. Translation: CASRPGTGRLPTDTQYF.